The clone carrying this TCR beta chain is a singleton in its sample. This specimen comes from a study of blood T cell repertoires in COVID-19. Study details: COVID-19 samples, acute and convalescent, were from the United States, Italy and Spain. The analysed material was cDNA or gDNA that came from T cells, B-cell-depleted T cells, or PBMCs.

This CDR3 has 14 residues. CDR1 is MDHEN, CDR2 SYDVKM, per germline. The V and J ends lost 5 bases and 0 bases, in that order; junction bases with no gene match: 2. As handled by the study authors: Counts of nucleated cells, estimated from reference gene primer amplification, were obtained. The repertoire was sequenced with immunoSEQ multiplex PCR; TCRdb's copy has only in-frame clones and lacks some. V and J calls and clone size are copied from that table; D and trimming were computed from the DNA. The sample holds roughly 100,000 clones; approximately 78% are singletons and the top ten take just over 15%.

This receptor was taken from a woman of 80 years or more with acute or convalescent COVID-19. Sequenced: peripheral blood. This chain joins TRBV28 and TRBJ1-2, with 8 bases identical to TRBD1. CDR3 in DNA: TGTGCCAGCAGTCGACAGGGGTCTAACTATGGCTACACCTTC. This translates into CASSRQGSNYGYTF.